The next 29 T cell receptor beta chains were all read from a single sample in a study of blood T cells in healthy people across ages. Together with a sample-barcoded 5' primer, a J-beta primer mix was included in a second PCR lasting about 7 to 11 cycles. TCRdb passed the 5' RACE reads through MiXCR, listing each CDR3 protein once. Of hundreds of thousands of distinct CDR3 sequences detected, around 48% appear once; the ten largest clones hold roughly a third. The sequencing input was blood. These receptors came from a woman between 55 and 75 years old in good health.

There are a few counts of this clonotype. The rearrangement joins TRBV9 to TRBJ2-7, with 7 bases identical to TRBD2. The CDR3 covers 14 residues. The junction had 2 bases not matched to a gene; V was cut back by 0 bases and J by 2 bases. Germline assignment: CDR1 SGDLS and CDR2 YYNGEE. CDR3 sequence: CASSVAGLTYEQYF. The CDR3 nucleotides read TGTGCCAGCAGCGTAGCGGGACTAACCTACGAGCAGTACTTC.

V gene TRBV20-1 combines with J gene TRBJ2-1; D is possibly TRBD1 or TRBD2 (6 bases each). The germline V gene encodes CDR1 DFQATT and CDR2 SNEGSKA (reference sequence). The CDR3 length is 16 residues. V lost 3 bases to trimming and J lost 4 bases, with 19 bases between them. The CDR3 spells CSASGGARGGYNEQFF. CDR3 in DNA: TGCAGTGCTAGTGGTGGGGCTAGAGGGGGGTACAATGAGCAGTTCTTC.

This chain joins TRBV7-2 and TRBJ2-5; D might be TRBD2 (6 bases). The CDR3 has 14 amino acids. Germline loops: CDR1 SGHTA, CDR2 FQGNSA. Trimming took off 7 bases at V and 1 base at J, with 13 bases between the two ends. CDR3 in amino acids: CASNRLATQETQYF. As DNA, the CDR3 is TGTGCCAGCAATCGGCTAGCGACCCAAGAGACCCAGTACTTC.

J is TRBJ2-3 and V is TRBV24-1, with D possibly being TRBD2 (6 bases). CDR3 length: 17 amino acids. The V gene's germline CDR1 is KGHDR and CDR2 SFDVKD. The ends were cut back, 7 bases at V and 2 bases at J, with 21 bases in the middle. The CDR3 nucleotides read TGTGCCACCAGGACTGACGAACTAGCCCCCATCACAGATACGCAGTATTTT. The encoded protein is CATRTDELAPITDTQYF.

The V gene is TRBV20-1, the J gene TRBJ2-6, with TRBD2 identical over 12 bases. The J segment lost 2 bases and the V segment lost 4 bases, leaving 9 bases of the junction unmatched. The CDR3 covers 18 residues. The V gene's germline CDR1 is DFQATT and CDR2 SNEGSKA (reference sequence). The CDR3 here is CSANRLAGVWAGANVLTF. The CDR3 bases are TGCAGTGCTAACCGACTAGCGGGAGTATGGGCTGGGGCCAACGTCCTGACTTTC.

V is TRBV20-1 and J is TRBJ2-3; 11 nucleotides align to TRBD1. V was pared by 0 bases and J by 5 bases, with 7 bases of the junction left unmatched. Germline loops: CDR1 DFQATT, CDR2 SNEGSKA (reference sequence). The CDR3 runs to 16 residues. The CDR3, as DNA: TGCAGTGCTAGAGATCAGGGACAGGGGGAAGGAGATACGCAGTATTTT. This encodes CSARDQGQGEGDTQYF.

This chain uses TRBV2 with TRBJ2-1, with TRBD2 identical over 13 bases. The V gene end was trimmed by 4 bases and the J gene end by 5 bases; junction bases not matched to a gene: 8. The germline V gene encodes CDR1 SNHLY and CDR2 FYNNEI. The length of the CDR3 is 17 residues. CDR3 sequence (DNA): TGTGCCAGCAGTGCATGGACTAGCGGGGGTATCAACAATGAGCAGTTCTTC. This translates into CASSAWTSGGINNEQFF.

There are a few counts of this clonotype. The chain has TRBV21-1 and TRBJ2-5; the table's D call TRBD1 went unverified against the DNA. TRBV21-1 represents a pseudogene. The CDR3 length is 18 residues. The CDR3 sequence is CASSKRVPSEGAKETQYF. CDR3 bases: TGTGCCAGCAGCAAACGCGTCCCGTCGGAGGGGGCAAAAGAGACCCAGTACTTC.

CDR3 nucleotides: TGCAGTGCTAAGTTTCGAGGGATCAATGAGCAGTTCTTC. Translation gives CSAKFRGINEQFF. This chain uses TRBV20-1 with TRBJ2-1, with TRBD2 as a possible D gene (5 bases). The CDR3 is 13 residues long. Germline CDR1 and CDR2: DFQATT and SNEGSKA (reference sequence). The germline V and J ends were trimmed by 4 bases and 6 bases, with 13 bases remaining between them.

The J gene is TRBJ2-1, the V gene TRBV6-5, with TRBD2 matching 7 bases. The V segment lost 6 bases and the J segment 1 base; nucleotides outside the gene matches: 6. Germline V gene data show CDR1 as MNHEY and CDR2 as SVGAGI. CDR3 length equals 15 residues. The CDR3 sequence: CASSPWGGSYNEQFF. The CDR3 DNA is TGTGCCAGCAGCCCCTGGGGGGGGTCCTACAATGAGCAGTTCTTC.

This chain joins TRBV29-1 and TRBJ1-2, with TRBD1 as a possible D gene (5 bases). In germline, CDR1 is SQVTM, CDR2 ANQGSEA. V was clipped by 4 bases and J by 7 bases, with 16 bases between them. CDR3 size: 13 residues. The CDR3 here is CSVGSRAVSGYTF. The CDR3 coding sequence is TGCAGCGTTGGTAGCAGGGCGGTGAGTGGCTACACCTTC.

This clonotype appeared a few times. This chain links TRBV6-2 or TRBV6-3 with TRBJ2-5; D remains unclear. The CDR3 contains 14 residues. Germline V gene data show CDR1 as MNHEY and CDR2 as SVGEGT. V was pared by 0 bases and J by 3 bases, with 8 bases between. The CDR3 reads CASSYSRRKETQYF. CDR3 bases: TGTGCCAGCAGTTACTCGAGGAGAAAAGAGACCCAGTACTTC.

This clonotype was observed many times. The chain uses TRBV5-1 and TRBJ2-7; 7 nucleotides match TRBD2. The J segment lost 2 bases and the V segment lost 2 bases, leaving 4 bases of the junction unmatched. The CDR3 runs to 14 residues. Per germline, CDR1 SGHRS and CDR2 YFSETQ. CDR3 sequence (DNA): TGCGCCAGCAGCTTCTCTAGCGGTACCTACGAGCAGTACTTC. Translation: CASSFSSGTYEQYF.

This rearrangement joins TRBV7-2 to TRBJ2-3, with D hard to call. Germline lookup yields CDR1 SGHTA and CDR2 FQGNSA. This CDR3 is 14 amino acids long. The V and J ends lost 1 base and 2 bases respectively, with 7 bases between them. The CDR3 protein is CASSLGLDTDTQYF. DNA for the CDR3: TGTGCCAGCAGCTTAGGACTTGACACAGATACGCAGTATTTT.

In nucleotides, the CDR3 is TGTGCCAGCAGCTTAAATCCCCAAGGACTAGCGGGAGGGAAGCAGTACTTC. It encodes CASSLNPQGLAGGKQYF. V usage is TRBV7-8 and J usage is TRBJ2-5; TRBD2 aligns across 15 bases. The V and J ends lost 2 bases and 11 bases, in that order; junction bases with no gene match: 12. The CDR3 extends over 17 amino acids. Germline V lookup: CDR1 SGHVS, CDR2 FQNEAQ.

The rearrangement links TRBV4-2 to TRBJ1-2; D perhaps matches TRBD1 (5 bases). Germline-derived CDR1 and CDR2 are LGHNA and YNFKEQ. The CDR3 sequence is 16 residues long. Between the trimmed V and J ends, which lost 1 base and 2 bases, there was a span of 14 bases. This CDR3 reads CASSQVLGTLNYGYTF. The CDR3 DNA reads as TGTGCCAGCAGCCAAGTTCTGGGGACCTTGAACTATGGCTACACCTTC.

The chain is built from TRBV3-1 and TRBJ1-2, with TRBD1 matching 9 bases. The CDR3 runs 13 residues. V shed 6 bases and J 4 bases; nucleotides not matched to a gene: 3. Germline V CDR1 and CDR2: LGHDT, YNNKEL (reference sequence). DNA for the CDR3: TGTGCCAGCAGGGGGACAGGGACCTATGGCTACACCTTC. Its translation is CASRGTGTYGYTF.

This clonotype was detected a few times. The chain carries TRBV5-1 and TRBJ2-1; TRBD1 matches 7 bases. The CDR3 has 15 amino acids. V was pared by 3 bases and J by 7 bases, with 10 bases of the junction left unmatched. Looked up from germline, CDR1 is SGHRS and CDR2 is YFSETQ. The DNA of the CDR3 is TGCGCCAGCAGCTCCGACAGGGTTTTTGTGAATGAGCAGTTCTTC. Its protein is CASSSDRVFVNEQFF.

This rearrangement joins TRBV6-2 or TRBV6-3 to TRBJ1-1, with D unresolved. The CDR3 totals 11 residues. Germline V gene data show CDR1 as MNHEY and CDR2 as SVGEGT. Between the trimmed V and J ends, which lost 5 bases and 5 bases, there was a span of 6 bases. The CDR3 spells CASSGRTEAFF. For the CDR3, the DNA is TGTGCCAGCAGTGGGCGAACTGAAGCTTTCTTT.

Remarks on this clonotype: Germline is not matched at one junction end, which may reflect a read error. The chain carries TRBV5-1 and TRBJ2-3; maybe TRBD2 (5 bases). CDR1 SGHRS and CDR2 YFSETQ come from the germline V gene. There are 15 residues in the CDR3. In nucleotides, the CDR3 is TGCGCCGGCAGCTTGGTCGGGAAGAGCACAGATACGCAGTATTTT. Translation: CAGSLVGKSTDTQYF.

This chain connects TRBV20-1 to TRBJ2-1; TRBD2 agrees at 7 bases. The germline CDR1 and CDR2 sequences are DFQATT and SNEGSKA (reference sequence). The CDR3 has 13 residues. The ends lost 1 base at V and 10 bases at J; junction bases unmatched: 7. CDR3 residues: CSARGELATEQFF. In DNA, the CDR3 is TGCAGTGCTAGAGGGGAACTAGCGACCGAGCAGTTCTTC.

As for this clonotype: The junction and the germline gene differ at one end; a read error may be behind it. This chain links TRBV7-2 with TRBJ2-2; either TRBD1 or TRBD2 may supply D (5 bases each). This CDR3 is 15 amino acids long. Germline V CDR1 and CDR2: SGHTA, FQGNSA. CDR3 amino acids: CASSLAWGYTGELFF. The CDR3 DNA reads TGTGCCAGCAGCCTAGCTTGGGGGTACACCGGGGAGCTGTTTTTT.

About this clonotype: One base away lies a much larger clone, so this may be a sequencing read error. The rearrangement joins TRBV2 to TRBJ2-7, with 11 bases identical to TRBD2. The length of the CDR3 is 14 residues. Germline CDR1 SNHLY, CDR2 FYNNEI. Germline trimming cut 4 bases from V and 10 bases from J; bases unmatched to any gene: 9. CDR3 in DNA: TGTGCCAGCAGTGTGACTAGCGGGACGGCGGCCCAGTACTTC. It translates to CASSVTSGTAAQYF.

The chain has TRBV18 and TRBJ1-1, with D tentatively TRBD1 (5 bases). There are 14 residues in the CDR3. Trimming stripped 4 bases from V and 1 base from J, with 10 bases between. Looked up from germline, CDR1 is KGHSH and CDR2 is LQKENI. The CDR3 coding sequence is TGTGCCAGCTCACACCTAGGACAGAACACTGAAGCTTTCTTT. It yields the protein CASSHLGQNTEAFF.

This clonotype was found a few times. This sequence joins TRBV24-1 and TRBJ2-4; perhaps D is TRBD1 or TRBD2 (5 bases each). The V end was cut by 12 bases, the J end by 1 base, with 18 bases between. From germline, CDR1 is KGHDR and CDR2 SFDVKD. The CDR3 runs to 15 residues. The CDR3 region has the DNA TGTGCCCCAAATAGATCGAGGGGTGCCAAAAACATTCAGTACTTC. Encoded protein: CAPNRSRGAKNIQYF.

The rearrangement uses TRBV16 and TRBJ1-1; perhaps TRBD1 as D (5 bases). The V gene's germline CDR1 is KGHSY and CDR2 FQNENV. V shed 4 bases and J shed 6 bases, with 12 bases lying between them. The CDR3 extends over 13 amino acids. For the CDR3, the DNA is TGTGCCAGCAGCCCGGGGACGAATGCTGAAGCTTTCTTT. Translated, it gives CASSPGTNAEAFF.

The chain recombines TRBV5-5 with TRBJ2-7, with D perhaps matching TRBD1 (6 bases). The V and J ends lost 4 bases and 6 bases respectively, with 20 bases between them. Germline V CDR1 and CDR2: SGHKS, YYEKEE (reference sequence). There are 15 residues in the CDR3. The CDR3 region is CASSPITTTGGEQYF. DNA of the CDR3: TGTGCCAGCAGCCCAATTACCACGACAGGCGGCGAGCAGTACTTC.

Points on this clonotype: It may be a read error: a sequence one base away is much more abundant. The chain carries TRBV10-3 and TRBJ2-4, with a weak D call TRBD2 (5 bases). The CDR3 runs 16 residues. Germline lookup yields CDR1 ENHRY and CDR2 SYGVKD. V was trimmed by 3 bases and J by 8 bases, leaving 20 bases between them. In nucleotides, the CDR3 is TGTGCCATCAGTGATCCTAGTCCATCCCCCGGGGACATTCAGTACTTC. This gives the protein CAISDPSPSPGDIQYF.

This chain connects TRBV7-9 to TRBJ1-2, with D hard to call. This CDR3 region has 14 residues. Germline CDR1 reads SEHNR; CDR2 reads FQNEAQ (reference sequence). Trimming took off 3 bases at V and 5 bases at J, with 13 bases between the two ends. The CDR3 here is CASSFSEGNYGYTF. In DNA, the CDR3 is TGTGCCAGCAGCTTTTCCGAAGGGAATTATGGCTACACCTTC. Variable domain in full (rest from reference TRBV7-9 and TRBJ1-2): DTGVSQNPRHKITKRGQNVTFRCDPISEHNRLYWYRQTLGQGPEFLTYFQNEAQLEKSRLLSDRFSAERPKGSFSTLEIQRTEQGDSAMYLCASSFSEGNYGYTFGSGTRLTVV.